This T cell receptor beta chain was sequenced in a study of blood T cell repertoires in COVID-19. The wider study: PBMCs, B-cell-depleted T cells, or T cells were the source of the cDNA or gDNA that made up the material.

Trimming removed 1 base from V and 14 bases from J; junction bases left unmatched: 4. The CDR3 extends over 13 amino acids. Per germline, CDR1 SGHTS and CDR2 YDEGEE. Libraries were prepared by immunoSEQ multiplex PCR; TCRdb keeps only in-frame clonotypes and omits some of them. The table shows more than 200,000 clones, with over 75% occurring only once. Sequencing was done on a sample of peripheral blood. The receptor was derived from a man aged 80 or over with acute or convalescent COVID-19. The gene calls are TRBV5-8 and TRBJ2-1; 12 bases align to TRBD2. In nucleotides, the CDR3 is TGTGCCAGCAGCTTGAGACTAGCGGGAGAAGAGTTCTTC. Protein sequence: CASSLRLAGEEFF.